Listed here is a single T cell receptor beta chain. The data stem from a study of blood T cell repertoires in COVID-19. Study-wide background: There were acute and convalescent COVID-19 samples, and they came from the United States, Italy and Spain. T cells, B-cell-depleted T cells, or PBMCs supplied cDNA or gDNA.

The authors' processing: By means of reference gene primer amplification, nucleated cell counts were estimated. Here immunoSEQ multiplex PCR was the method, and the copy in TCRdb shows in-frame clones only, minus some. V and J calls and clone size are given by that table; D and trimming were obtained from the DNA. The sample yields 200,000 to 300,000 clones, about 90% seen once. Germline assignment: CDR1 LNHDA and CDR2 SQIVND (reference sequence). V dropped 4 bases and J dropped 7 bases, with 14 bases sitting between them. The CDR3 runs to 15 residues. The genes are TRBV19 and TRBJ1-6, with D perhaps matching TRBD1 (6 bases). The sequence derives from a woman aged 30 to 39 who had recovered from COVID-19. The sequenced material came from peripheral blood. CDR3 amino acids: CASSSRGLENSPLHF. The CDR3 bases are TGTGCCAGTAGTAGCAGGGGCCTGGAGAATTCACCCCTCCACTTT.